This TCR beta chain stems from a study of T cells expressing NK-cell markers. Study-wide context: Eight donors were sequenced, seven testing HCMV-seropositive and one testing seronegative.

Germline V lookup: CDR1 SGHAT, CDR2 FQNNGV. The CDR3 sequence is 16 residues long. Using the 5' RACE reads, TCRdb records one entry per CDR3 protein without DNA. Here the sample table reports 300,000 to 500,000 distinct CDR3 sequences. Study results and caveats: Topping the CD3+CD56-NKG2C+ fraction as well were these clonotypes, in several donors. The study found dominant NKG2C+ clonotypes at about 1.0-8% of CD8+ T cells in about six donors.

Concerning this clonotype: The antigen is undetermined.

This TCR derives from a woman in her forties or fifties in good health. This chain links TRBV11-2 with TRBJ2-5; lacking DNA, the TRBD2 call made by TCRdb goes unchecked. Sequenced input: blood T cells: a sorted CD56 or NKG2C T cell subset, CD4+ or CD8+ T cells, or bulk PBMC T cells (not recorded which). The chain's CDR3 is CASSFRLAGGQETQYF.